The source of this TCR beta chain is a study of blood T cells in healthy people across ages (dated by TCRdb to 2015 to 2017). With regard to the full study: In model experiments, roughly one uniquely barcoded TCR beta cDNA molecule per two T cells was captured by template switching. Age-related changes in TCR beta repertoire diversity were measured in the study by deep sequencing normalized with unique cDNA molecular identifiers. Two additional independent replicas of 1 million unique cDNA reads from the same blood draw were analyzed for two donors (one aged 18 to 30 and one aged 80 or older). The donors were split into four age groups: young (average about 15 years), middle-aged (over 35), aged (more than 60) and long-lived (82).

Libraries were constructed by 5' RACE. Instrument used: Illumina HiSeq 2500. A second PCR of roughly 7 to 11 cycles was performed with a sample-barcoded 5' primer and a J-beta primer mix. Each TCR beta cDNA molecule received a unique molecular identifier from a template-switch 5' adaptor carrying 12 random nucleotides. Each sample yielded at least 3 million CDR3-containing paired-end reads. First-strand cDNA synthesis was performed from all RNA using the Mint cDNA synthesis kit, with priming by a TRBC-specific oligonucleotide. After uracil-DNA glycosylase treatment, a first 18-cycle PCR used universal primers M1SS and BC2_uni_R on all cDNA. The original pipeline was this. For normalization, 1 million high-quality reads, each with a distinct molecular identifier, were randomly selected from each sample. Reads with shared molecular identifiers were discarded instead of being binned into consensus sequences. MiTCR, run with a Q25 quality threshold and the strictest error-elimination algorithm, handled CDR3 identification, clonotype clustering and error correction. A nonparametric unseen species model using Euler transformation provided a lower-bound estimate of total TCR beta diversity. TCRdb handled the public reads itself, with Q25 trimming in fastp and clone calling in MiXCR, and kept productive beta chains. Every CDR3 protein is listed once, alongside the most common genes and DNA of its rows. These V and J calls are TCRdb output, not the study's own analysis. The table for this sample lists 760,000 or so distinct CDR3 sequences; roughly 25% of them were counted only once. Around 9.2% of the sample is in the top ten clones.

Points the paper makes about the study in general: A strong correlation was found between observed TCR beta diversity and the percentage of naive T cells measured by flow cytometry. Compared with the aged group, the long-lived group had more naive CD4+ T cells, fewer expanded clones and increased TCR diversity, a pattern suggesting age selection. Because profiling used bulk unsorted PBMCs, naive and antigen-experienced compartments could not be compared conclusively. Estimates of total diversity based on one million sequenced T cells were considered lower bounds and underestimates. Because donor CMV infection status was unknown, age-related changes in expanded clonotypes were potentially confounded. Observed TCR beta diversity per million T cells fell roughly linearly with age, and a significant reduction was already apparent by age about 38.

Of note for this clonotype: Its specific antigen is unknown. Within one base of it there is no much larger clone, and no base qualities were kept.

The 39 donors, aged about 6 to 95 years, were systemically healthy Caucasian individuals from Russia. Around 10 milliliters of peripheral blood were drawn from each donor into EDTA-treated Vacutainer tubes. Ficoll-Paque density-gradient centrifugation was used to isolate PBMCs, with at least 7 million obtained per sample. Total RNA, at least 5.5 micrograms per sample, was extracted from PBMCs with Trizol reagent. Naive CD45RAhigh/CD27high T cell percentages were measured by flow cytometry on a PBMC aliquot from every donor. The CDR1 and CDR2 encoded by the germline V gene are SGHTA and FQGTGA. Between the V and J ends, shortened by 3 bases and 3 bases respectively, the junction contains 18 bases. Including the terminal cysteine and phenylalanine, the CDR3 comprises 18 residues. The CDR3 DNA has 54 bases and is translated from base 1. These data were likewise used in another study, on T cells of mothers and their children. From the second report: Donors were nine systemically healthy Caucasian individuals: three mothers and their six children. cDNA synthesis consumed the entire amount of extracted RNA, loaded at around 1.4 ug RNA in each 15 ul reaction. In the second PCR, sample barcodes and 2-4 random nucleotides were introduced via the M1S primer. Over 8 million TCR beta CDR3 reads were obtained for each mother, and millions of reads were obtained for each child. In both related and unrelated pairs, thymic selection shapes the output of TCR recombination in a similar way, with inherited differences having only a minor effect. Normalized repertoire overlap was always slightly but never significantly higher in related than unrelated mother-child pairs. No persistent microchimeric T cell clones were found, with a detection sensitivity of approximately 100 clones per million clonotypes. Deep NGS was used in the study to compare the TCR beta repertoires of mothers and children and to look for features that separate related mother-child pairs from unrelated individuals. The mean age was around 42 +/- 4 years for the mothers and approximately 11 +/- 4 years for the children. Libraries were sequenced on Illumina HiSeq 2000 with 100+100 nt paired-end reads after adapter ligation with NEBNext reagents. To prevent cross-contamination, the mother and child libraries were prepared one month apart and sequenced in separate runs. For each donor, somewhere between about 450,000 and 2,100,000 distinct TCR beta clonotypes were identified. Naive TCR beta clonotypes were estimated from low-frequency clonotypes matched to each donor's FACS-determined naive share, without sorting.

Sequenced input: blood. The chain uses TRBV7-3 and TRBJ1-6; D gene: possibly TRBD1, on 5 matching bases. The TCR was taken from a boy younger than 18 in good health. The CDR3 protein is CASSFLGDSVIYNSPLHF. The DNA reads TGTGCCAGCAGCTTCCTGGGAGACAGCGTGATCTATAATTCACCCCTCCACTTT.